The 24 T cell receptor beta chains given below trace back to one sample, sequenced in a study of technical replicates of blood from a handful of donors. Clones were read by immunoSEQ multiplex PCR, and TCRdb kept only the in-frame ones, dropping some. The profile shows around 83,000 clones, 75% to 95% of them singletons. Sequenced: T cells isolated from PBMCs. These receptors were collected from a human donor in good health. Some clones in this sample may be carry-over from other donors' samples.

Here the CDR3 reads CASSSSGGQETQYF. The DNA of the CDR3 is TGTGCCAGTAGTTCGTCAGGGGGTCAGGAGACCCAGTACTTC. The chain is built from TRBV19 and TRBJ2-5, with 7 bases that match TRBD1. Germline trimming cut 5 bases from V and 5 bases from J; bases unmatched to any gene: 8. This CDR3 has 14 amino acids. The germline gives CDR1 LNHDA, CDR2 SQIVND (reference sequence).

The chain couples TRBV6-5 to TRBJ1-1; 7 bases are shared with TRBD1. The trim removed 8 bases at V and 4 bases at J, leaving 10 bases unmatched. CDR1 and CDR2 (germline): MNHEY, SVGAGI. This CDR3 contains 14 residues. The CDR3 protein is CASSHRGGGTEAFF. CDR3 nucleotide sequence: TGTGCCAGCTCCCACAGGGGAGGAGGCACTGAAGCTTTCTTT.

The gene calls are TRBV18 and TRBJ2-1, with TRBD2 as a possible D gene (5 bases). The CDR3 extends over 16 amino acids. The germline V gene encodes CDR1 KGHSH and CDR2 LQKENI. The V and J ends lost 3 bases and 2 bases respectively, with 14 bases between them. The CDR3 sequence is CASSPPGSTPYNEQFF. The CDR3 region has the DNA TGTGCCAGCTCACCGCCTGGGAGTACCCCCTACAATGAGCAGTTCTTC.

The gene calls are TRBV28 and TRBJ1-4; D not resolved. Germline CDR1 MDHEN, CDR2 SYDVKM. Trimming cost V 6 bases and J 6 bases, with 17 bases left between them. The CDR3 has 15 residues. This CDR3 is CASRETGRRDEKLFF. Here the CDR3 DNA reads TGTGCCAGCAGGGAAACCGGGAGACGCGATGAAAAACTGTTTTTT.

The rearrangement joins TRBV5-6 to TRBJ2-7; D possibly corresponds to TRBD1 (5 bases). There are 15 residues in the CDR3. V was shortened by 2 bases and J by 2 bases, with 14 bases between the two germline ends. CDR1 and CDR2 (germline): SGHDT, YYEEEE. The CDR3 region has the DNA TGTGCCAGCAGCTTAAAACCGGACACCACCTACGAGCAGTACTTC. This translates into CASSLKPDTTYEQYF.

This chain connects TRBV9 to TRBJ2-1; maybe TRBD2 (5 bases). Germline CDR1 reads SGDLS; CDR2 reads YYNGEE. The CDR3 is 17 residues long. V lost 2 bases and J lost 8, with 23 bases in between. The CDR3 reads CASSVAQGLPHTYEQFF. As DNA, the CDR3 is TGTGCCAGCAGCGTGGCCCAAGGACTCCCCCATACATATGAGCAGTTCTTC.

About this clone itself: Other DNA variants within this sample encode the same CDR3. The rearrangement uses TRBV5-4 and TRBJ2-7; TRBD2 is a possible D gene (5 bases). The CDR3 runs to 13 residues. Trimming took off 0 bases at V and 2 bases at J, with 6 bases between the two ends. CDR1 SGHNT and CDR2 YYREEE come from the germline V gene (reference sequence). This CDR3 is CASSLDSAYEQYF. The CDR3 DNA is TGTGCCAGCAGCTTGGATAGCGCCTACGAGCAGTACTTC.

The chain employs TRBV11-3 and TRBJ1-2; D unclear. This CDR3 contains 13 residues. The ends were cut back, 0 bases at V and 5 bases at J, with 7 bases in the middle. Germline V gene sequence: CDR1 SGHNT, CDR2 YENEEA. The CDR3 protein is CASSLDELYGYTF. DNA for the CDR3: TGTGCCAGCAGCTTAGATGAGCTTTATGGCTACACCTTC.

The rearrangement uses TRBV7-9 and TRBJ2-1; 9 nucleotides line up with TRBD2. The CDR3 loop spans 14 amino acids. Germline CDR1 SEHNR, CDR2 FQNEAQ (reference sequence). V lost 3 bases, J lost 4 bases, and 1 base stayed unmatched. CDR3 amino acids: CASSFAGGYNEQFF. The CDR3 DNA is TGTGCCAGCAGCTTCGCGGGGGGGTACAATGAGCAGTTCTTC.

This chain links TRBV30 with TRBJ1-2; TRBD1 matches 10 bases. The CDR3 length is 14 residues. Germline CDR1 GTSNPN, CDR2 SVGIG (reference sequence). Trimming at V came to 1 base and at J to 3 bases, leaving 2 bases not matched to a gene. CDR3 sequence reads: CAWSGTGGHYGYTF. Here the CDR3 DNA reads TGTGCCTGGAGTGGGACAGGGGGTCACTATGGCTACACCTTC.

The sample holds one count of this clone. The J gene is TRBJ1-2, the V gene TRBV6-5; possible D gene TRBD1, 6 bases. CDR3 length equals 15 residues. CDR1 MNHEY and CDR2 SVGAGI come from the germline V gene. Trimming shortened V by 5 bases and J by 8 bases, and 21 bases separated the two germline ends. CDR3 residues: CASSPWTDPMQGYTF. CDR3 DNA: TGTGCCAGCAGTCCCTGGACAGATCCTATGCAGGGCTACACCTTC.

This clone showed up just a few times. The chain employs TRBV30 and TRBJ1-1, with 8 bases identical to TRBD1. The CDR3 is made up of 11 amino acids. J lost 10 bases, V lost 4 bases, and 5 bases had no gene match. Germline CDR1 is GTSNPN and CDR2 is SVGIG (reference sequence). CDR3 coding DNA: TGTGCCTGGACTCAGGGGGCTGTAGCTTTCTTT. Its protein is CAWTQGAVAFF.

This chain connects TRBV4-1 to TRBJ2-1, with D perhaps matching TRBD2 (6 bases). Germline assignment: CDR1 MGHRA and CDR2 YSYEKL. This CDR3 has 17 amino acids. Trimming pared 1 base from V and 1 base from J, leaving 14 bases between. The CDR3 here is CASSQARAGLSYNEQFF. The CDR3 bases are TGCGCCAGCAGCCAAGCCCGCGCGGGGTTGTCCTACAATGAGCAGTTCTTC.

V is TRBV11-3 and J is TRBJ2-3; 9 bases line up with TRBD1. The V and J ends lost 4 bases and 3 bases, in that order; junction bases with no gene match: 2. The CDR3 extends over 14 amino acids. The germline V gene has CDR1 SGHNT and CDR2 YENEEA. The CDR3 region has the DNA TGTGCCAGCAGCTCCGGACAGGGGACAGATACGCAGTATTTT. Amino acids: CASSSGQGTDTQYF.

The rearrangement links TRBV2 to TRBJ1-3; D perhaps matches TRBD1 (5 bases). V lost 3 bases and J 4 bases, leaving 10 bases between the germline ends. The germline V gene encodes CDR1 SNHLY and CDR2 FYNNEI. This CDR3 spans 14 amino acids. CDR3 DNA: TGTGCCAGCAGTGATTCAACAGGAGGAAACACCATATATTTT. Residues: CASSDSTGGNTIYF. Together with reference TRBV2 and TRBJ1-3, the CDR3 gives the full variable domain: EPEVTQTPSHQVTQMGQEVILRCVPISNHLYFYWYRQILGQKVEFLVSFYNNEISEKSEIFDDQFSVERPDGSNFTLKIRSTKLEDSAMYFCASSDSTGGNTIYFGEGSWLTVV.

V usage is TRBV6-6 and J usage is TRBJ2-7; D perhaps matches TRBD1 (6 bases). V lost 6 bases to trimming and J lost 5 bases, with 17 bases between them. This CDR3 comprises 14 residues. Germline V gene data show CDR1 as MNHNY and CDR2 as SVGAGI (reference sequence). As DNA, the CDR3 is TGTGCCAGCAGACCCTCTGGGACAATCCACGAGCAGTACTTC. Translated, it gives CASRPSGTIHEQYF.

The rearrangement joins TRBV2 to TRBJ1-1, with TRBD1 matching 10 bases. This CDR3 spans 15 amino acids. V shed 7 bases, J shed 2 bases, and the junction held 7 bases outside the gene matches. Germline-derived CDR1 and CDR2 are SNHLY and FYNNEI. CDR3 in DNA: TGTGCCAGCACGGACGGACAGGGGGGAAACACTGAAGCTTTCTTT. It encodes CASTDGQGGNTEAFF.

This clone appeared once. The V gene is TRBV27, the J gene TRBJ2-1; 9 bases map to TRBD1. In germline, CDR1 is MNHEY, CDR2 SMNVEV (reference sequence). This CDR3 has 14 amino acids. V shed 3 bases, J shed 4 bases, and the junction held 1 base outside the gene matches. CDR3 sequence (DNA): TGTGCCAGCAGTTTGGGACAGGGTTACAATGAGCAGTTCTTC. Protein product: CASSLGQGYNEQFF.

Only one count was recorded for this clone. The V call is TRBV15, the J call TRBJ1-1; D is perhaps TRBD1 (5 bases). Deletions cut 1 base from V and 0 bases from J, with 6 bases between. This CDR3 has 14 amino acids. From germline, CDR1 is LNHNV and CDR2 YYDKDF (reference sequence). CDR3 loop: CATSRGQLNTEAFF. CDR3 in DNA: TGTGCCACCAGCAGAGGACAGCTGAACACTGAAGCTTTCTTT.

In nucleotides, the CDR3 is TGCAGCGTTGGTAAAATCCGGGGGTCGCAAGAGACCCAGTACTTC. Residues: CSVGKIRGSQETQYF. The rearrangement links TRBV29-1 to TRBJ2-5; possible D gene TRBD2, 6 bases. The CDR3 totals 15 residues. In germline, CDR1 is SQVTM, CDR2 ANQGSEA. The V end lost 4 bases, the J end lost 2 bases, and 17 bases lay between the germline ends.

The chain carries TRBV4-2 and TRBJ2-1, with D maybe TRBD2 (6 bases). This CDR3 is 13 amino acids long. Trimming stripped 2 bases from V and 6 bases from J, with 8 bases between. The V gene's germline CDR1 is LGHNA and CDR2 YNFKEQ. The CDR3 sequence is CASSQTGLNEQFF. The CDR3 region has the DNA TGTGCCAGCAGCCAAACGGGACTCAATGAGCAGTTCTTC.

This chain links TRBV6-5 with TRBJ1-1; D possibly corresponds to TRBD1 (5 bases). Germline-derived CDR1 and CDR2 are MNHEY and SVGAGI. Trimming cost V 2 bases and J 3 bases, with 7 bases left between them. The CDR3 is 13 amino acids. The chain's CDR3 is CASSYGGDTEAFF. CDR3 sequence (DNA): TGTGCCAGCAGTTACGGGGGGGACACTGAAGCTTTCTTT.

This clone appeared a single time. V usage is TRBV19 and J usage is TRBJ1-2; 9 bases map to TRBD1. The CDR3 totals 15 residues. V gave up 4 bases and J gave up 5 bases; unmatched junction bases: 8. Germline lookup yields CDR1 LNHDA and CDR2 SQIVND (reference sequence). This CDR3 reads CASSTGTGSGYGYTF. The CDR3 DNA reads as TGTGCCAGTAGTACCGGGACAGGGAGCGGATATGGCTACACCTTC.

This rearrangement joins TRBV19 to TRBJ1-1; D uncertain. The CDR3 consists of 12 residues. Germline CDR1 and CDR2: LNHDA and SQIVND (reference sequence). Trimming shortened V by 10 bases and J by 1 base, and 10 bases separated the two germline ends. The CDR3 reads CATDTKNTEAFF. The CDR3 region has the DNA TGTGCCACTGACACAAAGAACACTGAAGCTTTCTTT.